Reported below is one T cell receptor beta chain. The antigen it recognizes is unknown. Base qualities are missing; no much larger clone stands one base away. The data were obtained in a study of patients and donors after allogeneic stem cell transplantation (dated by TCRdb to 2018 to 2020). Library construction relied on RT-PCR. The reads were generated on a NextSeq 550. TCRdb's own reprocessing of the public reads used fastp at Q25 and MiXCR and kept productive beta chains. CDR3 protein duplicates are merged, each entry listing the most common genes and DNA. For this sample the table gives approximately 170,000 distinct CDR3 sequences, of which approximately 24% were detected only once. The top ten hold 26% of the sample. This clonotype was obtained from a human donor who was either an allogeneic HSCT recipient or a stem cell or donor lymphocyte infusion donor (not recorded which). It is not recorded whose cells these are; they may come from a transplant donor. Sequenced sample: blood, either unsorted or a sorted T cell fraction (not recorded which).

The CDR3 protein: CAISESGADTQYF. The DNA sequence reads TGTGCCATCAGTGAGTCGGGGGCAGATACGCAGTATTTT. The chain joins TRBV10-3 to TRBJ2-3, with the D call perhaps TRBD1 or TRBD2, each one matching 5 bases. The germline V gene specifies ENHRY as CDR1 and SYGVKD as CDR2. Inclusive of the bounding cysteine and phenylalanine, the CDR3 is 13 residues long. Here the CDR3 DNA is all that survives: 39 bases in frame from base 1. V is cut by 0 bases and J by 4 bases, and the space between the germline ends is 5 bases.